Listed here are 27 T cell receptor beta chains from one sample, sequenced in a study of blood T cell repertoires in COVID-19. Profiling relied on immunoSEQ multiplex PCR, and the TCRdb table lists in-frame clones only, not all of them. The data contain about 200,000 clones, roughly four fifths of them singletons. Sample: peripheral blood. The receptors derive from an older woman with active or convalescent COVID-19.

This clone was seen a few times. V is TRBV27 and J is TRBJ2-1; D not resolved. This CDR3 is built from 13 residues. V was pared by 0 bases and J by 3 bases, with 3 bases between. The germline V gene has CDR1 MNHEY and CDR2 SMNVEV (reference sequence). Here the CDR3 reads CASSLSRYNEQFF. The CDR3 coding sequence is TGTGCCAGCAGTTTATCGCGCTACAATGAGCAGTTCTTC.

This clone came up a few times. This chain joins TRBV5-1 and TRBJ2-7; 9 nucleotides line up with TRBD1. The CDR3 length is 14 residues. The V segment lost 2 bases and the J segment 5 bases; nucleotides outside the gene matches: 5. CDR1 SGHRS and CDR2 YFSETQ come from the germline V gene. The CDR3, as DNA: TGCGCCAGCAGCTTCTCCACAGGGGGCAACGAGCAGTACTTC. This translates into CASSFSTGGNEQYF.

CDR3 nucleotide sequence: TGTGCCAGCAGCTTGTTCGGGGGTATGAACACTGAAGCTTTCTTT. The encoded protein is CASSLFGGMNTEAFF. The chain couples TRBV5-6 to TRBJ1-1; D perhaps matches TRBD1 (5 bases). Germline CDR1 is SGHDT and CDR2 is YYEEEE. V was trimmed by 1 base and J by 0 bases, leaving 10 bases between them. The CDR3 has 15 amino acids.

The chain couples TRBV13 to TRBJ2-7; the D is unclear. The CDR3 totals 12 residues. With 5 bases removed from V and 5 bases from J, the gap between germline ends came to 10 bases. From germline, CDR1 is PRHDT and CDR2 FYEKMQ (reference sequence). CDR3 DNA: TGTGCCAGCAGCCCCCATCCCAACGAGCAGTACTTC. Translated: CASSPHPNEQYF.

V gene TRBV4-1 combines with J gene TRBJ1-1; a weak D match, TRBD1 (5 bases). This CDR3 has 15 amino acids. Germline-derived CDR1 and CDR2 are MGHRA and YSYEKL. V lost 4 bases to trimming and J lost 0 bases, with 12 bases between them. Written as DNA, the CDR3 is TGCGCCAGCAGCCGGAACCCAGGGATGAACACTGAAGCTTTCTTT. It specifies CASSRNPGMNTEAFF.

This clone showed up just once. The J gene is TRBJ1-6, the V gene TRBV19, with TRBD1 identical over 8 bases. The V gene's germline CDR1 is LNHDA and CDR2 SQIVND (reference sequence). With 5 bases clipped from V and 3 bases from J, the junction kept 3 bases outside the gene matches. The CDR3 totals 15 residues. CDR3 DNA: TGTGCCAGTAGTCAGGGGGCTATCTATAATTCACCCCTCCACTTT. Its translation is CASSQGAIYNSPLHF.

The chain is built from TRBV14 and TRBJ2-1; D may be TRBD1 (5 bases). Trimming pared 7 bases from V and 0 bases from J, leaving 19 bases between. Germline loops: CDR1 SGHDN, CDR2 FVKESK. The CDR3 extends over 17 amino acids. The CDR3 DNA reads TGTGCCAGCACCCGGCGCCCACCTGGGGCCTCCTACAATGAGCAGTTCTTC. Its protein product is CASTRRPPGASYNEQFF. The variable domain in full, with the rest retrieved from reference TRBV14 and TRBJ2-1, is EAGVTQFPSHSVIEKGQTVTLRCDPISGHDNLYWYRRVMGKEIKFLLHFVKESKQDESGMPNNRFLAERTGGTYSTLKVQPAELEDSGVYFCASTRRPPGASYNEQFFGPGTRLTVL.

The CDR3 DNA reads as TGCGCCAGCAGCTTGGAAGGCAGGGGAACAGATACGCAGTATTTT. This codes for CASSLEGRGTDTQYF. The genes are TRBV5-1 and TRBJ2-3; D is possibly TRBD1 (6 bases). V lost 0 bases, J lost 3 bases, and 11 bases lay in between. This CDR3 spans 15 amino acids. Germline CDR1 is SGHRS and CDR2 is YFSETQ.

The chain links TRBV18 to TRBJ1-2; D gene unclear. Per the germline V gene, CDR1 is KGHSH and CDR2 is LQKENI. CDR3 length: 14 amino acids. V lost 2 bases, J lost 4 bases, and 11 bases lay in between. Here the CDR3 reads CASSPDEGGYGYTF. The CDR3 region has the DNA TGTGCCAGCTCACCAGATGAGGGAGGCTATGGCTACACCTTC.

The chain is built from TRBV24-1 and TRBJ2-7; 11 nucleotides line up with TRBD2. Germline V gene sequence: CDR1 KGHDR, CDR2 SFDVKD. The CDR3 sequence is 16 residues long. The trim removed 8 bases at V and 3 bases at J, leaving 11 bases unmatched. CDR3 nucleotides: TGTGCCACCAACCTGACTAGCGGGAAAGAGGGCTACGAGCAGTACTTC. This gives the protein CATNLTSGKEGYEQYF.

The gene calls are TRBV7-8 and TRBJ2-3; TRBD2 agrees at 16 bases. Unmatched junction bases numbered 12, after V lost 5 bases and J lost 1 base. The CDR3 loop spans 20 amino acids. Germline lookup yields CDR1 SGHVS and CDR2 FQNEAQ. CDR3 sequence reads: CASSGPPGLAGGSGTDTQYF. The DNA of the CDR3 is TGTGCCAGCAGCGGACCCCCGGGACTAGCGGGGGGGAGTGGCACAGATACGCAGTATTTT.

This chain links TRBV7-8 with TRBJ2-6; 9 bases agree with TRBD1. The trim removed 5 bases at V and 0 bases at J, leaving 14 bases unmatched. CDR1 is SGHVS and CDR2 is FQNEAQ in the germline V gene. CDR3 length equals 20 residues. The CDR3 DNA sequence: TGTGCCAGCAGCCCCTTTCGAGGGACAGGGCCCATCTCTGGGGCCAACGTCCTGACTTTC. Its translation: CASSPFRGTGPISGANVLTF.

This chain links TRBV4-1 with TRBJ2-7; 8 bases map to TRBD1. Trimming took 6 bases from V and 2 from J; bases not matched to a gene: 9. The CDR3 is 15 amino acids. Germline V gene data show CDR1 as MGHRA and CDR2 as YSYEKL. The CDR3 spells CASRVRTGNTYEQYF. CDR3 sequence (DNA): TGCGCCAGCAGGGTCCGGACAGGGAACACCTACGAGCAGTACTTC.

The chain is built from TRBV7-9 and TRBJ2-1; 9 bases fit TRBD2. Germline V CDR1 and CDR2: SEHNR, FQNEAQ (reference sequence). CDR3 length: 16 residues. V shed 5 bases, J shed 5 bases, and the junction held 10 bases outside the gene matches. In nucleotides, the CDR3 is TGTGCCAGCAGCCGACCCGTAGCGGGAGCCCACAATGAGCAGTTCTTC. Its protein product is CASSRPVAGAHNEQFF.

The chain employs TRBV2 and TRBJ1-1; D remains unclear. CDR1 is SNHLY and CDR2 is FYNNEI in the germline V gene. The CDR3 extends over 15 amino acids. V lost 1 base, J lost 3 bases, and 12 bases lay in between. The CDR3 nucleotides read TGTGCCAGCAGTGAAGGGCCTGGCGGTGACACTGAAGCTTTCTTT. Its translation: CASSEGPGGDTEAFF.

This chain links TRBV11-2 with TRBJ1-1, with a weak D call TRBD1 (6 bases). The germline V gene encodes CDR1 SGHAT and CDR2 FQNNGV. The CDR3 consists of 15 residues. V lost 5 bases, J lost 1 base, and 14 bases lay in between. CDR3 sequence reads: CASSVPQGQNTEAFF. CDR3 bases: TGTGCCAGCAGCGTACCACAGGGTCAGAACACTGAAGCTTTCTTT.

The genes are TRBV28 and TRBJ1-2; D gene uncertain. The germline CDR1 and CDR2 sequences are MDHEN and SYDVKM. The CDR3 spans 14 residues. V gave up 6 bases and J gave up 1 base, with 12 bases separating them. The CDR3 nucleotides are TGTGCCAGCAGCAAGACACCATTTAACTATGGCTACACCTTC. Translated: CASSKTPFNYGYTF.

V gene TRBV28 combines with J gene TRBJ1-3; the D gene is possibly TRBD1 (6 bases). Germline-derived CDR1 and CDR2 are MDHEN and SYDVKM. There are 14 residues in the CDR3. Trimming removed 7 bases at V and 4 bases at J, with 14 bases between. This chain's CDR3 is CASNRGQTGNTIYF. In DNA, the CDR3 is TGTGCCAGCAACCGGGGACAAACAGGAAACACCATATATTTT.

The CDR3 bases are TGCGCCAGCAGCCGAGAGGGCCTGCGCCAAGAGACCCAGTACTTC. It specifies CASSREGLRQETQYF. The rearrangement joins TRBV4-1 to TRBJ2-5; D is perhaps TRBD2 (5 bases). The CDR3 is made up of 15 amino acids. Trimming removed 4 bases at V and 1 base at J, with 13 bases between. Germline CDR1 reads MGHRA; CDR2 reads YSYEKL.

V is TRBV11-1 and J is TRBJ2-2, with D possibly being TRBD2 (6 bases). The V and J ends lost 2 bases and 4 bases respectively, with 11 bases between them. Germline V gene data show CDR1 as SGHAT and CDR2 as FQDESV (reference sequence). The CDR3 is 15 residues long. In DNA, the CDR3 is TGTGCCAGCAGCTTAACCGGGGAGGCCACCGGGGAGCTGTTTTTT. It codes for CASSLTGEATGELFF.

The chain has TRBV3-1 (or the pseudogene TRBV3-2) and TRBJ2-1; no reliable D call. Germline CDR1 LGHDT, CDR2 YNNKEL (reference sequence). CDR3 size: 13 residues. V dropped 1 base and J dropped 6 bases, with 7 bases sitting between them. CDR3 nucleotide sequence: TGTGCCAGCAGCCAAGGAAGAGGCAATGAGCAGTTCTTC. Translation gives CASSQGRGNEQFF.

This clone is a singleton in its sample. The chain recombines TRBV2 with TRBJ2-3, with D possibly being TRBD2 (6 bases). V was trimmed by 8 bases and J by 1 base, leaving 16 bases between them. Germline V gene data show CDR1 as SNHLY and CDR2 as FYNNEI. The CDR3 loop spans 15 amino acids. CDR3 in amino acids: CASEGVGEGTDTQYF. The DNA for the CDR3 is TGTGCCAGCGAAGGAGTGGGGGAGGGCACAGATACGCAGTATTTT.

This rearrangement joins TRBV9 to TRBJ2-7; TRBD1 agrees at 8 bases. This CDR3 spans 15 amino acids. The germline gives CDR1 SGDLS, CDR2 YYNGEE. J gave up 4 bases and V 3 bases, and 9 bases lay outside the gene matches. CDR3 region: CASSARDRPYYEQYF. The DNA for the CDR3 is TGTGCCAGCAGCGCCAGGGACAGGCCTTATTACGAGCAGTACTTC.

J is TRBJ1-6 and V is TRBV7-9; D gene uncertain. The V end was cut by 3 bases, the J end by 9 bases, with 18 bases between. Germline-derived CDR1 and CDR2 are SEHNR and FQNEAQ (reference sequence). The CDR3 extends over 16 amino acids. For the CDR3, the DNA is TGTGCCAGCAGCTTTATTGAGGGCGGGCCTTTTTCACCCCTCCACTTT. This sequence encodes CASSFIEGGPFSPLHF.

V is TRBV5-1 and J is TRBJ2-3; weak D call: TRBD1 (6 bases). Trimming shortened V by 0 bases and J by 5 bases, and 16 bases separated the two germline ends. The length of the CDR3 is 16 residues. CDR1 SGHRS and CDR2 YFSETQ come from the germline V gene. Written as DNA, the CDR3 is TGCGCCAGCAGCTTGGATAAGGGCGGCAGGGGAGATACGCAGTATTTT. This gives the protein CASSLDKGGRGDTQYF. The whole variable domain, remainder taken from reference TRBV5-1 and TRBJ2-3, is KAGVTQTPRYLIKTRGQQVTLSCSPISGHRSVSWYQQTPGQGLQFLFEYFSETQRNKGNFPGRFSGRQFSNSRSEMNVSTLELGDSALYLCASSLDKGGRGDTQYFGPGTRLTVL.

The genes are TRBV6-4 and TRBJ2-1, with 7 bases identical to TRBD2. This CDR3 has 14 amino acids. The V gene end was trimmed by 8 bases and the J gene end by 9 bases; junction bases not matched to a gene: 13. CDR1 and CDR2 (germline): MRHNA, SNTAGT. Written as DNA, the CDR3 is TGTGCCAGCCGGTTGGCGGGAGAGAGCGGTGAGCAGTTCTTC. Its translation: CASRLAGESGEQFF.

The chain is built from TRBV25-1 and TRBJ1-1; D may be TRBD1 (5 bases). The germline gives CDR1 MGHDK, CDR2 SYGVNS. The CDR3 consists of 13 residues. V was clipped by 6 bases and J by 1 base, with 9 bases between them. This chain's CDR3 is CASRSTANTEAFF. The CDR3 DNA reads TGTGCCAGCAGATCGACAGCGAACACTGAAGCTTTCTTT.